The clone carrying this T cell receptor beta chain came up once. The PCR was carried out with 60 Vbeta primers and 13 Jbeta primers. Measured with immunoSEQ multiplex PCR; TCRdb has only the in-frame clones, and not every one. The top ten hold 4.9% of the sample, which has 160,000 or so clones, about four fifths seen once. This specimen comes from a study of cytomegalovirus exposure and HLA in healthy donors. Germline-derived CDR1 and CDR2 are MNHNY and SVGAGI (reference sequence). Between the trimmed V and J ends, which lost 6 bases and 8 bases, there was a span of 17 bases. This CDR3 spans 15 amino acids.

The V call is TRBV6-6, the J call TRBJ1-6, with D uncertain. This TCR was recovered from a woman aged 18-30 years in good health and CMV-seropositive. Sequencing was done on a sample of PBMCs. In nucleotides, the CDR3 is TGTGCCAGCAGAAGCTCGCAGGTCGGTGATTCACCCCTCCACTTT. Amino acid sequence: CASRSSQVGDSPLHF.